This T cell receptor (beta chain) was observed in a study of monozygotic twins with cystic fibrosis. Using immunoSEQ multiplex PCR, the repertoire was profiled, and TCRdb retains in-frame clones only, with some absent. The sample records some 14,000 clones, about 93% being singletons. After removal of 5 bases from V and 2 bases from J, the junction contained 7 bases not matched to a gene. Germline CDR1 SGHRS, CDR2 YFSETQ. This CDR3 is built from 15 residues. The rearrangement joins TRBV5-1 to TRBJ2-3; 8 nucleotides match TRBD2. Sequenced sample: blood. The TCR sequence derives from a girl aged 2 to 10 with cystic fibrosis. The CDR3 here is CASRASGLNTDTQYF. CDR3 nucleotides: TGCGCCAGCAGGGCTAGCGGGCTAAACACAGATACGCAGTATTTT. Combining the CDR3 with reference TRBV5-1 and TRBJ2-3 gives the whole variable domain KAGVTQTPRYLIKTRGQQVTLSCSPISGHRSVSWYQQTPGQGLQFLFEYFSETQRNKGNFPGRFSGRQFSNSRSEMNVSTLELGDSALYLCASRASGLNTDTQYFGPGTRLTVL.